This T cell receptor beta chain was sequenced for a study of graft-versus-host responses after intestinal transplantation. Study in general: Those transplanted obtained multivisceral, liver-intestinal, or isolated intestinal grafts. Every recipient underwent anti-thymocyte globulin induction, then tacrolimus and steroids for two to three years.

The germline V gene encodes CDR1 SGHTA and CDR2 FQGTGA. This CDR3 comprises 17 residues. The V and J ends lost 0 bases and 5 bases, in that order; junction bases with no gene match: 9. Study results and limitations: Declining HvG levels early post-transplant were linked to peak circulating GvH clone levels. Recipient marrow harbored GvH clones, some of which surfaced first in ileum or blood.

Notes on this clone: What it binds is not known.

Some clones are missing from TCRdb's copy, which holds only in-frame ones; the method was immunoSEQ multiplex PCR. This table holds roughly 98,000 clones, 85% to 95% found once. The chain combines TRBV7-3 with TRBJ2-1; 8 bases map to TRBD2. The sample consisted of unstimulated CD8+ T cells sorted from spleen or lymph node cells, taken before transplant. The TCR sequence derives from a human donor who was the organ donor for an intestinal transplant. DNA for the CDR3: TGTGCCAGCAGCTTAACGAGGGCAGCGGGGGCAAACAATGAGCAGTTCTTC. It yields the protein CASSLTRAAGANNEQFF.